This paragraph reports one TCR beta chain. This sample stems from a study of Ad26.COV2.S vaccination and SARS-CoV-2 variants. Here immunoSEQ multiplex PCR was the method, and the copy in TCRdb shows in-frame clones only, minus some. The table lists fewer than 600,000 clones, roughly nine tenths of them singletons. The treatment was: roughly 18 received Ad26.COV2.S at low or high dose, single or two shots; about 5 received placebo; per-sample allocation not given. On day 63 after the first injection, vaccine and placebo recipients gave samples. With 4 bases clipped from V and 2 bases from J, the junction kept 9 bases outside the gene matches. The germline V gene has CDR1 MDHEN and CDR2 SYDVKM. CDR3 size: 16 residues.

This receptor was taken from a person aged 18-60 years who received the Ad26.COV2.S COVID-19 vaccine or a placebo. This material consisted of peripheral blood, taken in a trial of Ad26.COV2.S vaccine versus placebo. This chain uses TRBV28 with TRBJ2-7; 9 bases match TRBD1. The CDR3 loop is CASSSVSGTGTYEQYF. CDR3 coding DNA: TGTGCCAGCAGTTCCGTTTCGGGGACAGGGACCTACGAGCAGTACTTC.